What follows is one TCR beta chain and its context. Its antigen remains unidentified. Germline V CDR1 and CDR2: SGHRS, YFSETQ. The CDR3 is made up of 14 amino acids. Trimming pared 3 bases from V and 7 bases from J, leaving 11 bases between. The record originates from a study of CD8 T cells in Susac syndrome. Study findings and constraints: The number of individuals included in the study's TCR sequencing and HLA analysis was acknowledged as relatively small.

Random hexamers primed reverse transcription of about 0.45 to 1 ug RNA. TCRdb ran MiXCR on the immunoSEQ multiplex PCR reads and lists one entry per CDR3 protein. The sample contains 150,000 to 200,000 distinct CDR3 sequences, about 93% of which appear only once. The sequencing sample was made of CD4+ T cells from PBMCs. The chain has TRBV5-1 and TRBJ1-6; weak D call: TRBD1 (6 bases). The origin of this receptor is a human donor with multiple sclerosis. This CDR3 is CASSYGQPNSPLHF. CDR3 DNA sequence: TGCGCCAGCAGCTATGGACAGCCAAATTCACCCCTCCACTTT.